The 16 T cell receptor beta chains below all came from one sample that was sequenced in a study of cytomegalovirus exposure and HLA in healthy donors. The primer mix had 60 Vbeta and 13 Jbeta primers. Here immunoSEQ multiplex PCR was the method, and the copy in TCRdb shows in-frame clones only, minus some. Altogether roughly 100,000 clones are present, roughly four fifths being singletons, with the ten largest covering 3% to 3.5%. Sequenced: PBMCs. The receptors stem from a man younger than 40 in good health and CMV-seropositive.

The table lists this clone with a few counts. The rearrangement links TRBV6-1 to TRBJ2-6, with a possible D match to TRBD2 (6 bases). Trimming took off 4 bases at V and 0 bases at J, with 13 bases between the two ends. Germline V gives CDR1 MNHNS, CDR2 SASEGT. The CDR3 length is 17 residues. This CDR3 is CASSAGAPSSGANVLTF. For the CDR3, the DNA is TGTGCCAGCAGTGCGGGAGCCCCGAGCTCTGGGGCCAACGTCCTGACTTTC.

The CDR3 loop reads CAAGTTGYFF. DNA for the CDR3: TGTGCCGCGGGGACGACAGGGTATTTCTTC. The chain is built from TRBV10-3 and TRBJ2-1, with D perhaps matching TRBD1 (7 bases). V was pared by 11 bases and J by 16 bases, with 18 bases between. Germline V gene sequence: CDR1 ENHRY, CDR2 SYGVKD. This CDR3 is built from 10 residues.

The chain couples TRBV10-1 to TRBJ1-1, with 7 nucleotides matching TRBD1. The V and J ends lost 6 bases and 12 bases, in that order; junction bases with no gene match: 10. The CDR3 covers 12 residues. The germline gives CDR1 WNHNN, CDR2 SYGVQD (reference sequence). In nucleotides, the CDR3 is TGCGCCAGCAGCAATCAGGGGGACTCGCCTTTCTTT. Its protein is CASSNQGDSPFF.

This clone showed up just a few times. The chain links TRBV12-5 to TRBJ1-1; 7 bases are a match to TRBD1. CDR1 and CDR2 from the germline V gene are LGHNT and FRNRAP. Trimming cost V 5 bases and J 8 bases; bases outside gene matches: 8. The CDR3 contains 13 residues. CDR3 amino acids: CASGLDRAHEAFF. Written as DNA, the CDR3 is TGTGCTAGTGGTCTAGACAGGGCTCACGAAGCTTTCTTT.

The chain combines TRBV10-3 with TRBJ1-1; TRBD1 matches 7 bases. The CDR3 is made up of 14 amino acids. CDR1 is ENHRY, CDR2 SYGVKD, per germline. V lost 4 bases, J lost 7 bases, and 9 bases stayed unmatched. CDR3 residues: CAISGGPGQLEAFF. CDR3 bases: TGTGCCATCAGTGGGGGCCCGGGACAGCTTGAAGCTTTCTTT.

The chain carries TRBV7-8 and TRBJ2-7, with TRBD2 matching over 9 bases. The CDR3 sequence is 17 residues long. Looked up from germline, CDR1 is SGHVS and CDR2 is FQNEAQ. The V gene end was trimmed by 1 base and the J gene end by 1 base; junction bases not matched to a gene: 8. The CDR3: CASSLVGSLAGSYEQYF. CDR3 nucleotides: TGTGCCAGCAGCTTAGTCGGTTCACTAGCGGGTTCCTACGAGCAGTACTTC.

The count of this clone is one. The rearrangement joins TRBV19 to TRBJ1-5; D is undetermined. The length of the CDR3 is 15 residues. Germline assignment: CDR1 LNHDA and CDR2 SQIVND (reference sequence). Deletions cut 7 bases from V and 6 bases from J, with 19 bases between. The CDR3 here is CASMGGTGRGQPQHF. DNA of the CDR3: TGTGCCAGTATGGGAGGCACCGGACGAGGTCAGCCCCAGCATTTT.

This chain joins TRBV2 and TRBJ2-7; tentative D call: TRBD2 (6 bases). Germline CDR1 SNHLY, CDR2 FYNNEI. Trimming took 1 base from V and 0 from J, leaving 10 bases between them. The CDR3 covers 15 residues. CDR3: CASSEVASASYEQYF. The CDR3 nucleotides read TGTGCCAGCAGTGAAGTCGCTAGCGCCTCCTACGAGCAGTACTTC.

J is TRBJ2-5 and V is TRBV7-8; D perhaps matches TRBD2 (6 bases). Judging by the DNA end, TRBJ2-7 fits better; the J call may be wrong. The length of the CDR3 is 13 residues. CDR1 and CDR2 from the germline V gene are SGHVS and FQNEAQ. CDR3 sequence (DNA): TGTGCCAGCAGCCCCAGCGGGCCCTACGAGCAGTACTTC. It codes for CASSPSGPYEQYF.

Here the CDR3 DNA reads TGTGCCAGCAGTCAGTACGACAGTTCCACTCAGCCCCAGCATTTT. Translated, it gives CASSQYDSSTQPQHF. The rearrangement joins TRBV6-5 to TRBJ1-5, with D perhaps matching TRBD1 (5 bases). Between the trimmed V and J ends, which lost 5 bases and 6 bases, there was a span of 17 bases. Germline assignment: CDR1 MNHEY and CDR2 SVGAGI. The CDR3 length is 15 residues.

DNA of the CDR3: TGTGCCAGCAGTCCACTTACTAGCGGGCTATACTACGAGCAGTACTTC. Residues: CASSPLTSGLYYEQYF. The rearrangement links TRBV28 to TRBJ2-7, with 9 bases aligning to TRBD2. J lost 3 bases, V lost 5 bases, and 11 bases had no gene match. Germline CDR1 and CDR2: MDHEN and SYDVKM. The CDR3 is 16 residues long.

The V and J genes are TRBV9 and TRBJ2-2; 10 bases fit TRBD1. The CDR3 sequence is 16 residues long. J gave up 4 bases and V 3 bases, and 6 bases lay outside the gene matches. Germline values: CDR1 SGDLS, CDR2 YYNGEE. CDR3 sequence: CASSAADRGPTGELFF. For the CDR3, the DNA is TGTGCCAGCAGCGCAGCCGACAGGGGGCCCACCGGGGAGCTGTTTTTT.

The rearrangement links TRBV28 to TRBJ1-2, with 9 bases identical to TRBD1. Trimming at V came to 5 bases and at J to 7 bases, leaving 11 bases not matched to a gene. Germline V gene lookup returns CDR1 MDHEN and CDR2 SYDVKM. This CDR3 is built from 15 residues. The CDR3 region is CASSPTGTGLGGYTF. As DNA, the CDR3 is TGTGCCAGCAGTCCAACCGGGACAGGGTTAGGTGGCTACACCTTC.

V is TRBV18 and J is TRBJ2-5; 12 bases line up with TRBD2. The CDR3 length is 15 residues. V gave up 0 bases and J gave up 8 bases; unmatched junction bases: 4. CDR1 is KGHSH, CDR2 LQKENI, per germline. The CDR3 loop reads CASSPPLAGGLTQYF. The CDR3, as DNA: TGTGCCAGCTCACCACCGCTAGCGGGAGGGCTTACCCAGTACTTC.

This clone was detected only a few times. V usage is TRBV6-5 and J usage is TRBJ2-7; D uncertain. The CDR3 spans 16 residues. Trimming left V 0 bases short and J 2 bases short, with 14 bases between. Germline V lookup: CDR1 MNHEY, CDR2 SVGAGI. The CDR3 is CASSYSRKTKAYEQYF. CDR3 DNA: TGTGCCAGCAGTTACTCGAGAAAAACTAAAGCCTACGAGCAGTACTTC.

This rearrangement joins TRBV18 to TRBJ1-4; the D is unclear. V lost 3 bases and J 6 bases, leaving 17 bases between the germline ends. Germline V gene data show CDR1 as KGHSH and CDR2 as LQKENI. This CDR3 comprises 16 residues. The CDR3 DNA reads TGTGCCAGCTCACCCTCGGGTCCTATCAGAGATGAAAAACTGTTTTTT. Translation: CASSPSGPIRDEKLFF.